This T cell receptor (beta chain) was captured by sequencing in a study of T cell repertoires in cytomegalovirus infection. Whole-study context: Peptides in the study included HLA-C-restricted and HLA-B-restricted CMV epitopes. The public TCR beta signatures pointed to both CMV infection and matching HLA type.

About this clonotype itself: Its antigen remains unidentified.

Each CDR3 protein gets one entry after TCRdb re-called the reads with MiXCR. The sample contains roughly 990,000 distinct CDR3 sequences, about a third of which appear only once. The V end was cut by 4 bases, the J end by 10 bases, with 14 bases between. Germline CDR1 is MGHRA and CDR2 is YSYEKL. CDR3 size: 13 residues. Study conclusions and caveats: Carriers of CMV and the relevant HLA type were discriminated by public TCR beta frequency. HLA-C-restricted CMV clonotypes gave the most frequent clonotype in two of eight donors.

The clonotype comes from a human donor in good health (CMV status not recorded). Some clones in this sample may be carry-over from other donors' samples. This rearrangement joins TRBV4-1 to TRBJ2-1; D not resolved. Sequencing was performed on cultured CD8+ T cells from PBMCs, taken from culture after CMV antigen stimulation. The CDR3 nucleotides read TGCGCCAGCAGCCGGCCCCTTATGGACGAGCAGTTCTTC. This gives the protein CASSRPLMDEQFF.